This entry features one T cell receptor (beta chain) sequence. This sample is part of a study of cytomegalovirus exposure and HLA in healthy donors. This PCR relied on a set of 60 Vbeta primers and 13 Jbeta primers. TCRdb's copy holds only in-frame clones and misses some; the assay was immunoSEQ multiplex PCR. The sample shows some 190,000 clones, around four fifths of them seen only once. Germline V gene lookup returns CDR1 MNHEY and CDR2 SMNVEV (reference sequence). V lost 2 bases to trimming and J lost 2 bases, with 15 bases between them. The CDR3 length is 16 residues. The chain combines TRBV27 with TRBJ1-1; weak D call: TRBD1 (6 bases). The TCR was taken from a man between 35 and 55 years old in good health and CMV-seropositive. The source material was PBMCs. CDR3 in DNA: TGTGCCAGCAGTTTAAGTCCGGGACACCCCAACACTGAAGCTTTCTTT. It yields the protein CASSLSPGHPNTEAFF.